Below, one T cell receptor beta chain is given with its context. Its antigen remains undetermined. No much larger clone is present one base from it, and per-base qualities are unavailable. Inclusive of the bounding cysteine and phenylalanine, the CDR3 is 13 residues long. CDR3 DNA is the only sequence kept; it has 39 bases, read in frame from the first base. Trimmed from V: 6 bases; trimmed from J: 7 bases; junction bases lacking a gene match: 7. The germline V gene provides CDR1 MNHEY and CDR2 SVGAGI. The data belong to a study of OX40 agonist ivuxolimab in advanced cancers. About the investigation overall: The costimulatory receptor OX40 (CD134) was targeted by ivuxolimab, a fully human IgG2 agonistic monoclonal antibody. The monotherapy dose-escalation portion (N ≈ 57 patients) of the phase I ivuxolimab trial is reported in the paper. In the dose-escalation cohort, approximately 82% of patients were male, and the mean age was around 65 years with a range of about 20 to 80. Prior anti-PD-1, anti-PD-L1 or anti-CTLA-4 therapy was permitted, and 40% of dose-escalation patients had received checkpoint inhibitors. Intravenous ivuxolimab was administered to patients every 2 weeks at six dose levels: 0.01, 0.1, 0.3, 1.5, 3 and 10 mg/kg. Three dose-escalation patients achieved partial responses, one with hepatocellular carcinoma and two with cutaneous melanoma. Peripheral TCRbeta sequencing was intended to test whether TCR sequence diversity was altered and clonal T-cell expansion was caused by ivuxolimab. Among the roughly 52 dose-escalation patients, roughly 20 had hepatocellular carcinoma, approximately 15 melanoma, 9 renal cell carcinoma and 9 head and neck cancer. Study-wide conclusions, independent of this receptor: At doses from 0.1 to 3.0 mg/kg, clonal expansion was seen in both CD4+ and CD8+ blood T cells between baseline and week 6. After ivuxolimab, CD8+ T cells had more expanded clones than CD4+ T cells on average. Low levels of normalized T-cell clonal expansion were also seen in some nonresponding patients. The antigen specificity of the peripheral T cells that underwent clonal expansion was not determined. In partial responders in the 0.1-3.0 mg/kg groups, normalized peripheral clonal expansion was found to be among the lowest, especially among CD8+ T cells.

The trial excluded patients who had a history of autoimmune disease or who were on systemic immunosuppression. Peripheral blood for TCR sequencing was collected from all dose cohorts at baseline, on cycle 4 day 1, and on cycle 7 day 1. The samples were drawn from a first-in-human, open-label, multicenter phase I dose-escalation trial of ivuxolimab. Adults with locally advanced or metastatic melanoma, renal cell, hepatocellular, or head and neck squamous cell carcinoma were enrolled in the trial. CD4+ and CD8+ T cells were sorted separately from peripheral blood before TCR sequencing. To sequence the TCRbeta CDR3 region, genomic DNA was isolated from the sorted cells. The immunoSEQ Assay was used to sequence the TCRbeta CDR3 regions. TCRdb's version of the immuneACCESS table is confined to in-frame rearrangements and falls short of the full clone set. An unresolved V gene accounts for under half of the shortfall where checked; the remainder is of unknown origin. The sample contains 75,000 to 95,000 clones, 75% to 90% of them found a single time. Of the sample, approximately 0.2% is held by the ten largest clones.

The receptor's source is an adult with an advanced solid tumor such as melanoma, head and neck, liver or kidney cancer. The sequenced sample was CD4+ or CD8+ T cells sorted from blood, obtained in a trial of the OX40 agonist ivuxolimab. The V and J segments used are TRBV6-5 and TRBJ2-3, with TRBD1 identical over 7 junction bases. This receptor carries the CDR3 CASRQTGSYTQYF. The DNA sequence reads TGTGCCAGCAGACAGACAGGGTCATATACGCAGTATTTT.